Listed below are T cell receptor beta chains from one sample, sequenced in a study of blood T cell repertoires in COVID-19. Sequencing was performed with immunoSEQ multiplex PCR; in TCRdb, only in-frame clones are kept and a portion is missing. The repertoire consists of 250,000 to 300,000 clones, with roughly 91% occurring once and the leading ten covering 2% to 2.5%. Sequencing input: PBMCs or T cells enriched from blood (not recorded which). These receptors came from a woman aged 60 to 75 in a cohort exposed to, infected with or recovered from COVID-19 (not recorded which). Each CDR3 is given without its conserved first and last residue.

j_call v_call cdr3_length cdr3_aa
TRBJ1-6 TRBV9 13 ASSSGTGANSPLH
TRBJ1-4 TRBV11-1 17 ASSLAPNSLTATNEKLF
TRBJ2-3 TRBV5-1 14 ASRLSRASGTDTQY
TRBJ2-1 TRBV27 12 ASSLDGTAGEQF
TRBJ2-3 TRBV24-1 14 ATSDLQAGLGDTQY
TRBJ2-2 TRBV7-2 13 ASSLGGGYTGELF
TRBJ2-2 TRBV28 17 ATTFPPAEPYSNTGELF
TRBJ1-3 TRBV18 15 ASSPRVSREAGNTIY
TRBJ2-1 TRBV27 11 ASSLAGWDEQF
TRBJ2-5 TRBV6-2/TRBV6-3 19 ASSPHRGPRVQREGQETQY
TRBJ2-7 TRBV11-2 12 ASSLGRQGDEQY
TRBJ1-2 TRBV28 15 ASSSPSTGEREKGYT
TRBJ2-3 TRBV7-3 13 ASSRTGGQFDTQY
TRBJ2-5 TRBV10-1 13 ASSERAGLDGTQY
TRBJ1-2 TRBV18 12 ASSPDDPRNGYT
TRBJ2-2 TRBV15 15 ATSSVTDRPFSGELF